This record covers a single T cell receptor (beta chain). It lacks a known antigen. The record has no base qualities; no much larger clone is one base away. Inclusive of the bounding cysteine and phenylalanine, the CDR3 is 17 residues long. Of all the DNA, just the CDR3 is kept, 51 bases in frame from base 1. Trimming takes 5 bases from V and 3 bases from J, and the germline ends sit 20 bases apart. The germline V gene gives CDR1 as SGHVS and CDR2 as FQNEAQ. TCRbeta CDR3 regions were amplified from genomic DNA by means of the immunoSEQ Assay, a bias-controlled multiplex PCR. Processing in the source paper ran as follows. Nucleated cell counts per sample were estimated from amplification of reference gene primers within the assay. To quantify the absolute abundance of each unique TCRbeta CDR3 rearrangement, sequence reads were collapsed and filtered. For each sample, productive Simpson clonality was calculated by taking the square root of Simpson's diversity index across productive rearrangements. Sourced from immuneACCESS, this table was stored by TCRdb with only in-frame sequences that have V and J called. A share of the clones is absent; for the studies checked, an unresolved V gene accounts for under half, and the remainder has no known explanation. The D gene and trimming were derived from the DNA, and the V and J assignments and clone size from that table. In all, the sample holds 250,000 to 350,000 clones, and approximately 85% of those were seen once. Together, the top ten hold 4% to 4.5% of the sample.

The sample originates from a study of blood T cell repertoires in COVID-19 (dated by TCRdb to the early 2020s). Study-wide context: The collaborator samples originated in the United States, Italy and Spain and spanned the acute and convalescent phases of COVID-19. Where available, HLA class I and class II types were obtained from metadata supplied by the sample provider rather than from assay-based typing. Deeply sampled blood TCRbeta repertoires from subjects exposed to, actively infected with, or recovered from COVID-19 were included in the dataset. The material from the prospective study consisted of cDNA or gDNA derived from T cells, B-cell-depleted T cells, or PBMCs. Sample metadata almost always included a de-identified subject ID, COVID-19 status, age in years and sex. The repertoires were released in a freely available public database meant as a resource for research on the immune response to SARS-CoV-2. The samples were drawn from the first 160 participants of the ongoing ImmuneRACE study and from under 1,500 subjects provided by 6 global collaborators. What the work shows at the level of the full study, not this receptor alone: Clinical and demographic metadata were provided uncurated, with the amount varying by source and participant.

Enrolling through a virtual design, the prospective study's participants ranged in age from roughly 18 to 95 years and lived across more than 20 United States geographic areas. Cohort assignment in the prospective study relied on participant-reported clinical history from a screening survey and a study questionnaire. For ImmuneRACE Cohort 3, a participant was defined as recovered based on two consecutive negative NP/OP PCR tests, clearance by a healthcare professional, or resolution of symptoms. Mobile phlebotomists in the prospective study collected whole blood, serum and a nasopharyngeal or oropharyngeal swab from every participant. Participants in the prospective study had the option to provide additional blood draws and questionnaires over a 2-month period. Blood samples from the prospective study were shipped frozen or at room temperature prior to DNA extraction.

The sequence derives from a woman aged 30 to 39 who had recovered from COVID-19. The chain links TRBV7-8 with TRBJ1-3; TRBD1 is a possible D gene, resting on 6 matching bases. The source material was PBMCs or T cells enriched from blood (not recorded which). The CDR3 protein sequence reads: CASSNRPRGAGGNTIYF. The DNA is as follows: TGTGCCAGCAGCAACCGACCCCGGGGGGCGGGTGGAAACACCATATATTTT.